These 2 T cell receptor beta chains were all obtained from the same sample, sequenced in a study of shared T cell receptors in the human thymus. Clones were sequenced by immunoSEQ multiplex PCR, and TCRdb holds only the in-frame ones, with some missing. In the table there are 700,000 or so clones, approximately 83% of which are singletons. A further study also used this sample, focusing on human thymus T cells.

What was sequenced was thymocytes. The receptors here all came from a girl under three years old with a congenital heart defect.

CDR3 DNA sequence: TGTGCCAGCAGTTGCACAGGGGCAGGGTGTGATGAAAAACTGTTTTTT. Translated, it gives CASSCTGAGCDEKLFF. The rearrangement joins TRBV27 to TRBJ1-4; the match to TRBD1 covers 7 bases. J gave up 6 bases and V 4 bases, and 11 bases lay outside the gene matches. CDR3 size: 16 residues. Germline-derived CDR1 and CDR2 are MNHEY and SMNVEV (reference sequence).

This chain joins TRBV5-1 and TRBJ1-1, with D unresolved. The germline gives CDR1 SGHRS, CDR2 YFSETQ. CDR3 length equals 15 residues. V was shortened by 0 bases and J by 1 base, with 10 bases between the two germline ends. The CDR3 spells CASSLVAPENTEAFF. The CDR3 bases are TGCGCCAGCAGCTTGGTGGCCCCAGAGAACACTGAAGCTTTCTTT.